Following are 15 T cell receptor beta chains from one sample sequenced in a study of T cells in Graves' hyperthyroidism and ophthalmopathy (dated by TCRdb to the late 2010s). Libraries came from multiplex PCR. Sequencing was carried out with an Illumina HiSeq 2000. TCR beta CDR3 regions were amplified from RNA transcripts. The first round of RT-PCR for the TCR CDR3 was performed with the HTBI primer set and the Qiagen OneStep RT-PCR kit. In-frame beta chains were kept once TCRdb had trimmed the public reads at Q25 with fastp and called clones with MiXCR. Each record represents a unique CDR3 protein, reported with the most common genes and DNA among its rows. This sample gives nearly 750,000 distinct CDR3 sequences in total; just over 35% of them show up just once. The ten biggest clones cover about a third of the sample. Specimen: blood. All receptors derive from a woman in her thirties or forties with Graves' hyperthyroidism.

The chain combines TRBV7-2 with TRBJ1-3; possible D gene TRBD1, 6 bases. Deletions cut 5 bases from V and 6 bases from J, with 17 bases between. The V gene's germline CDR1 is SGHTA and CDR2 FQGNSA. This CDR3 has 15 residues. CDR3 nucleotide sequence: TGTGCCAGCAGCCCCAGGGGTAGCGCTGCAAACACCATATATTTT. Amino acid sequence: CASSPRGSAANTIYF. Full variable domain (missing parts from reference TRBV7-2 and TRBJ1-3): GAGVSQSPSNKVTEKGKDVELRCDPISGHTALYWYRQSLGQGLEFLIYFQGNSAPDKSGLPSDRFSAERTGGSVSTLTIQRTQQEDSAVYLCASSPRGSAANTIYFGEGSWLTVV.

Comment on this clonotype: A much larger clone lies a single base off, so this may be a read error. The J gene is TRBJ1-4, the V gene TRBV12-3 or TRBV12-4, with D possibly TRBD1 on 5 matching bases. Between the trimmed V and J ends, which lost 7 bases and 6 bases, there was a span of 12 bases. CDR3 size: 13 residues. CDR3 residues: CASTDKTDEKLFF. The CDR3 region has the DNA TGTGCCAGCACGGACAAGACCGATGAAAAACTGTTTTTT.

In this sample, this clonotype turned up a few times. The chain joins TRBV7-9 to TRBJ2-7; possibly TRBD2 for D (6 bases). Per the germline V gene, CDR1 is SEHNR and CDR2 is FQNEAQ (reference sequence). The V and J ends lost 3 bases and 5 bases respectively, with 11 bases between them. The CDR3 spans 13 residues. CDR3 in amino acids: CASSFAGPDEQYF. The CDR3 region has the DNA TGTGCCAGCAGCTTCGCGGGGCCGGACGAGCAGTACTTC.

This clonotype was seen just once. At one end, the junction sequence differs from germline, possibly due to a read error. The V gene is TRBV5-1, the J gene TRBJ1-5, with D unclear. The CDR3 loop spans 15 amino acids. CDR1 is SGHRS and CDR2 is YFSETQ in the germline V gene. The CDR3 here is CASRPRVVARNPQHF. The CDR3 nucleotides are TGTGCCAGCAGGCCCCGGGTGGTGGCAAGAAATCCCCAGCATTTT.

The genes are TRBV29-1 and TRBJ2-2; weak D call: TRBD1 (6 bases). Deletions cut 8 bases from V and 4 bases from J, with 14 bases between. Germline V CDR1 and CDR2: SQVTM, ANQGSEA. This CDR3 comprises 13 residues. The CDR3: CSFSQGSTGELFF. CDR3 in DNA: TGCAGCTTTTCTCAGGGGAGCACCGGGGAGCTGTTTTTT.

On this clonotype: The CDR3 does not end in the conserved phenylalanine or tryptophan, so this is likely a read error. The chain has TRBV29-1 and TRBJ1-6; D ambiguous. The CDR3 spans 14 residues. Trimming removed 6 bases at V and 6 bases at J, with 15 bases between. Germline CDR1 SQVTM, CDR2 ANQGSEA. Here the CDR3 reads CSVQQLDLNSPLHL. The CDR3 DNA follows: TGCAGCGTCCAGCAGCTTGACCTTAATTCACCCCTCCACCTT.

This clonotype has a handful of counts. This chain joins TRBV2 and TRBJ1-2; 7 bases agree with TRBD1. With 5 bases clipped from V and 2 bases from J, the junction kept 8 bases outside the gene matches. The germline CDR1 and CDR2 sequences are SNHLY and FYNNEI. The CDR3 contains 15 residues. CDR3 in DNA: TGTGCCAGCAGTTTCCGACAGGGTTTAAACTATGGCTACACCTTC. Translated, it gives CASSFRQGLNYGYTF.

The V gene is TRBV5-1, the J gene TRBJ1-3, with 8 bases matching TRBD1. From germline, CDR1 is SGHRS and CDR2 YFSETQ. V trimming: 4 bases; J trimming: 0 bases; junction bases outside the gene matches: 6. The CDR3 consists of 16 residues. The CDR3 reads CASSLTGVTSGNTIYF. In nucleotides, the CDR3 is TGCGCCAGCAGCCTGACAGGGGTCACCTCTGGAAACACCATATATTTT.

This clonotype was observed a handful of times. V and J are TRBV10-3 and TRBJ1-1, with 10 bases matching TRBD1. Trimming took 0 bases from V and 5 from J; bases not matched to a gene: 6. The CDR3 spans 16 residues. Germline-derived CDR1 and CDR2 are ENHRY and SYGVKD. The DNA for the CDR3 is TGTGCCATCAGTGAGTCGGGGACAGGGGTTGAAACTGAAGCTTTCTTT. This sequence encodes CAISESGTGVETEAFF.

This clonotype was seen only a few times. The J gene is TRBJ1-5, the V gene TRBV19; the match to TRBD1 covers 9 bases. Germline V gene sequence: CDR1 LNHDA, CDR2 SQIVND (reference sequence). This CDR3 is 15 amino acids long. With 1 base clipped from V and 7 bases from J, the junction kept 5 bases outside the gene matches. The CDR3 DNA is TGTGCCAGTAGTATAGGCCGGACAGGGGAACAGCCCCAGCATTTT. Protein product: CASSIGRTGEQPQHF.

The rearrangement uses TRBV12-3 or TRBV12-4 and TRBJ2-7, with D tentatively TRBD2 (7 bases). The CDR3 loop spans 14 amino acids. With 8 bases removed from V and 5 bases from J, the gap between germline ends came to 19 bases. The CDR3 DNA follows: TGTGCCAGCGGGGGCTCCGGGAGGCGGAACGAGCAGTACTTC. Its translation is CASGGSGRRNEQYF.

The rearrangement joins TRBV7-9 to TRBJ1-6, with 7 bases lining up with TRBD1. The junction had 6 bases not matched to a gene; V was cut back by 7 bases and J by 6 bases. The CDR3 runs 14 residues. CDR1 and CDR2 from the germline V gene are SEHNR and FQNEAQ (reference sequence). The CDR3 DNA sequence: TGTGCCAGCACCATGGGGACAGTTAATTCACCCCTCCACTTT. This translates into CASTMGTVNSPLHF.

This clonotype was seen a few times. The chain uses TRBV6-1 and TRBJ1-4; possible D gene TRBD1, 6 bases. The germline gives CDR1 MNHNS, CDR2 SASEGT. The CDR3 runs 14 residues. Trimming stripped 6 bases from V and 8 bases from J, with 16 bases between. The CDR3 DNA is TGTGCCAGCAGGACCGGGACACTTGGGGAAAAACTGTTTTTT. Translation: CASRTGTLGEKLFF.

This clonotype was counted a few times. V usage is TRBV5-1 and J usage is TRBJ1-2, with D hard to call. This CDR3 spans 15 amino acids. Trimming took off 0 bases at V and 3 bases at J, with 12 bases between the two ends. Germline CDR1 reads SGHRS; CDR2 reads YFSETQ. CDR3 loop: CASSLDSQGHYGYTF. The CDR3 DNA reads TGCGCCAGCAGCTTGGACAGTCAAGGCCACTATGGCTACACCTTC.

Remarks on this clonotype: A much larger clone is a single base away; this may be a read error. This chain connects TRBV7-2 to TRBJ2-7, with D possibly TRBD1 on 6 matching bases. CDR3 length equals 15 residues. Germline assignment: CDR1 SGHTA and CDR2 FQGNSA. The CDR3 sequence: CASSSKQGWAYEQHF. CDR3 in DNA: TGTGCCAGCAGCTCTAAACAGGGTTGGGCCTACGAGCAGCACTTC.